This note documents a single TCR beta chain sequence. Its target is unknown. This sample is part of a study of CD8+ T cells in alopecia areata. Overall study findings and caveats: Lesional scalp, especially alopecia totalis/universalis, showed higher clonality than normal scalp.

RNA was isolated and reverse transcribed to cDNA, the sequencing template. The data were produced by immunoSEQ multiplex PCR, yet TCRdb's version contains in-frame clones alone and is incomplete. The table has more than 95,000 clones, about 46% seen once. V was pared by 5 bases and J by 4 bases, with 9 bases between. The CDR3 runs 11 residues. Germline CDR1 reads DFQATT; CDR2 reads SNEGSKA (reference sequence). Alopecia areata patients provided lesional scalp punch biopsies and peripheral blood. Cell sorting on a FACSAria was used to separate CD4+ and CD8+ T cells from the PBMCs. This chain joins TRBV20-1 and TRBJ2-7; D is unclear. The source of this sequence is a human donor with alopecia areata. Sequencing was performed on NKG2D-low CD8+ T cells sorted from blood. The CDR3 DNA is TGCAGTGCTCCCCTCGGTTACGAGCAGTACTTC. This codes for CSAPLGYEQYF.